This TCR beta chain came from a study of blood T cell repertoires in COVID-19 (dated by TCRdb to 2018 to 2020). Background for the entire study: Samples from collaborators originated in the United States, Italy and Spain and spanned both the acute and convalescent phases of COVID-19. A freely available public database, intended as a resource for researchers studying the immune response to SARS-CoV-2, is where the repertoires were released. The prospective study material was composed of cDNA or gDNA derived from T cells, B-cell-depleted T cells, or PBMCs. Samples were obtained from the ongoing ImmuneRACE study (first 160 participants) and from some 1,300 subjects provided by 6 global collaborators. HLA class I and class II types, where available, came from metadata supplied by the sample provider rather than from assay-based typing. A de-identified subject ID, COVID-19 status, age in years and sex were almost always included in the sample metadata. The dataset comprised deeply sampled blood TCRbeta repertoires from subjects exposed to, actively infected with, or recovered from COVID-19. The study at large found these results: The quantity of clinical and demographic metadata differed by source and by participant and was supplied without curation.

The immunoSEQ Assay, a bias-controlled multiplex PCR, was used to amplify TCRbeta CDR3 regions from genomic DNA. Processing in the source paper ran as follows. The number of nucleated cells in each sample was estimated by amplification of reference gene primers within the assay. Sequence reads were collapsed and filtered to measure the absolute abundance of every unique TCRbeta CDR3 rearrangement. Productive Simpson clonality was computed per sample as the square root of Simpson's diversity index over productive rearrangements. This immuneACCESS table, as held by TCRdb, lists in-frame sequences with V and J called but not all clones. Of the missing ones, under half trace to an unresolved V gene in checked studies; the others have no known cause. V and J calls and clone size are copied from that table; D and trimming were computed from the DNA. The sample table lists tens of thousands of clones, just over 85% of them with a count of one. Roughly 1.2% of the sample rests with the top ten.

Collaborating institutions collected whole blood in K2EDTA tubes following their own protocols. For TCRbeta analysis, collaborators shipped samples in one of three forms: frozen whole blood, isolated PBMCs, or DNA extracted from either of those sample types. The CDR1 and CDR2 encoded by the germline V gene are SGHVS and FNYEAQ. Including the terminal cysteine and phenylalanine, the CDR3 comprises 17 residues. The sequence is cut down to CDR3 DNA, 51 bases in frame from base 1. Relative to germline, V is 5 bases shorter and J is 0 bases shorter, with 17 bases between their ends. For this clone: The antigen this receptor binds is unknown. Per-base qualities were not stored, and no clone one base away is much larger.

This receptor was identified in a man aged 35 to 55 with acute or convalescent COVID-19. Recombination connected TRBV7-6 to TRBJ2-1, with no confidently assigned D gene. The sample was peripheral blood. Here is the DNA: TGTGCCAGCAGCCTTAGAGGCCCACCCAGCTCCTACAATGAGCAGTTCTTC. Protein translation: CASSLRGPPSSYNEQFF.